Presented here are 7 T cell receptor beta chains from one specimen sequenced in a study of T-cell reconstitution after alpha-beta-depleted transplantation in children. A TCRbeta library incorporating unique molecular identifiers was prepared. TCRdb itself ran the PCR reads through MiXCR, one entry per CDR3 protein. In the table there are about 110,000 distinct CDR3 sequences, about 9.3% of which are singletons. The input for sequencing was PBMCs, taken before TCRalphabeta/CD19-depleted stem cell transplant. Every receptor here comes from a boy between 2 and 15 years old with acute lymphoblastic leukemia, due to receive a stem cell transplant.

The sample holds many counts of this clonotype. The chain uses TRBV5-1 and TRBJ2-7; D gene unclear. CDR3 size: 11 residues. Trimming shortened V by 5 bases and J by 7 bases, and 10 bases separated the two germline ends. CDR1 is SGHRS and CDR2 is YFSETQ in the germline V gene. CDR3 DNA sequence: TGCGCCAGCAGATATCACAAGGAGCAGTACTTC. Protein: CASRYHKEQYF. Complete variable domain (other parts from reference TRBV5-1 and TRBJ2-7): KAGVTQTPRYLIKTRGQQVTLSCSPISGHRSVSWYQQTPGQGLQFLFEYFSETQRNKGNFPGRFSGRQFSNSRSEMNVSTLELGDSALYLCASRYHKEQYFGPGTRLTVT.

This clonotype turned up a few times. This chain joins TRBV7-2 and TRBJ2-5; 14 nucleotides agree with TRBD2. J lost 6 bases, V lost 5 bases, and 8 bases had no gene match. The CDR3 covers 16 residues. Looked up from germline, CDR1 is SGHTA and CDR2 is FQGNSA. The DNA for the CDR3 is TGTGCCAGCAGCCCACCTGGACTAGCGGGAGGAAAGACCCAGTACTTC. This translates into CASSPPGLAGGKTQYF.

CDR3 sequence: CASSPTGDYGYTF. CDR3 bases: TGCGCCAGCAGCCCGACAGGGGACTATGGCTACACCTTC. The chain carries TRBV5-1 and TRBJ1-2, with TRBD1 matching 8 bases. The CDR3 loop spans 13 amino acids. V gave up 4 bases and J gave up 3 bases; unmatched junction bases: 2. Germline V gene sequence: CDR1 SGHRS, CDR2 YFSETQ.

This clonotype was seen ten or more times. The gene calls are TRBV25-1 and TRBJ2-3; 8 bases agree with TRBD2. V dropped 4 bases and J dropped 0; count of bases not matched to a gene: 3. Germline-derived CDR1 and CDR2 are MGHDK and SYGVNS. The CDR3 runs 15 residues. The CDR3 spells CASSVASGSTDTQYF. CDR3 sequence (DNA): TGTGCCAGCAGTGTTGCTAGCGGGAGCACAGATACGCAGTATTTT.

This chain links TRBV11-2 with TRBJ2-1; 14 nucleotides agree with TRBD2. Germline V gene lookup returns CDR1 SGHAT and CDR2 FQNNGV. The CDR3 sequence is 18 residues long. V lost 5 bases to trimming and J lost 0 bases; unmatched junction nucleotides: 6. The CDR3 is CASSRGTSGGSSYNEQFF. The CDR3 bases are TGTGCCAGCAGCCGCGGGACTAGCGGGGGAAGCTCCTACAATGAGCAGTTCTTC.

The rearrangement links TRBV7-6 to TRBJ2-6, with a possible D match to TRBD2 (5 bases). The CDR3 has 14 residues. Germline loops: CDR1 SGHVS, CDR2 FNYEAQ. The V end was cut by 5 bases, the J end by 4 bases, with 9 bases between. The CDR3 DNA reads TGTGCCAGCAGCCGGGGTTGGGGGGCCAACGTCCTGACTTTC. It encodes CASSRGWGANVLTF.

The chain recombines TRBV30 with TRBJ2-1, with D possibly matching TRBD2 (6 bases). Germline lookup yields CDR1 GTSNPN and CDR2 SVGIG (reference sequence). The V end lost 5 bases, the J end lost 13 bases, and 12 bases lay between the germline ends. This CDR3 spans 10 amino acids. CDR3 bases: TGTGCCTGGGGGACTGAAAAACAGTTCTTC. It yields the protein CAWGTEKQFF.